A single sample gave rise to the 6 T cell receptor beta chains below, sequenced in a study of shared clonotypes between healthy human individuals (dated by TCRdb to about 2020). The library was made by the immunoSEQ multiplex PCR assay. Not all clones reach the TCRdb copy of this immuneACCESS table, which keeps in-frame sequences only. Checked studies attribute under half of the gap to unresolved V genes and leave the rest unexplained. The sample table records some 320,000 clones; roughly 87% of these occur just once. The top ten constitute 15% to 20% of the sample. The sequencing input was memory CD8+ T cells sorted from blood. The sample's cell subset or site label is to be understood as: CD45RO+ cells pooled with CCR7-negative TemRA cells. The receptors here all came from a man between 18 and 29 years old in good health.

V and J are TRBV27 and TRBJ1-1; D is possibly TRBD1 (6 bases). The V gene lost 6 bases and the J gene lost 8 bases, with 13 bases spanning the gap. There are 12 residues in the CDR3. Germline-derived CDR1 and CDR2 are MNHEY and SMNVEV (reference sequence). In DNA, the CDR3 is TGTGCCAGCAGCTTCGGAACAGGGGAAGCTTTCTTT. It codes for CASSFGTGEAFF.

The CDR3 region is CASSSGQGYYEQYF. CDR3 nucleotides: TGTGCCAGCAGTTCGGGACAGGGGTACTACGAGCAGTACTTC. The chain links TRBV27 to TRBJ2-7; 10 nucleotides align to TRBD1. J lost 3 bases, V lost 4 bases, and 3 bases had no gene match. CDR1 MNHEY and CDR2 SMNVEV come from the germline V gene (reference sequence). There are 14 residues in the CDR3.

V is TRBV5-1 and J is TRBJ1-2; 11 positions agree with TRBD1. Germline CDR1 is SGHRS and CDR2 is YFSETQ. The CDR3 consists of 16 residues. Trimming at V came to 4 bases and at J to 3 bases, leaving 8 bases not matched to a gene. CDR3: CASSDVGTGGYYGYTF. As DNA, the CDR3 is TGCGCCAGCAGCGACGTAGGGACAGGGGGATACTATGGCTACACCTTC. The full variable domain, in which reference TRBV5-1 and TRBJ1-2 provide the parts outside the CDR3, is KAGVTQTPRYLIKTRGQQVTLSCSPISGHRSVSWYQQTPGQGLQFLFEYFSETQRNKGNFPGRFSGRQFSNSRSEMNVSTLELGDSALYLCASSDVGTGGYYGYTFGSGTRLTVV.

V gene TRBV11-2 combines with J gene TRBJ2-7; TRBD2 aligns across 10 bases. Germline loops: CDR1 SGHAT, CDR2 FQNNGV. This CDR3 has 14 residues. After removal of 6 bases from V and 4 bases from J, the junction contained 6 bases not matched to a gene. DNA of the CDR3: TGTGCCAGCAGGTTTGGTAGCGGGAGGTACGAGCAGTACTTC. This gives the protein CASRFGSGRYEQYF.

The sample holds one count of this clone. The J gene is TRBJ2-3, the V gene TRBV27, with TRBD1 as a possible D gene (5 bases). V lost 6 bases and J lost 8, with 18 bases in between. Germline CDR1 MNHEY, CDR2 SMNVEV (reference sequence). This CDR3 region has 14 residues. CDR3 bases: TGTGCCAGCAGCTTGGGGCTATCGGCAGGTACGCAGTATTTT. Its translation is CASSLGLSAGTQYF.

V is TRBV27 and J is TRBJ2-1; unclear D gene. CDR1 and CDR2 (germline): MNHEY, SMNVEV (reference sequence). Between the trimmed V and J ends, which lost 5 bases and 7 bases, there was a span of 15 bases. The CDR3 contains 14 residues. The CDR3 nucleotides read TGTGCCAGCAGTATCCGGTGGGCCGGGAATGAGCAGTTCTTC. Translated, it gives CASSIRWAGNEQFF.